This TCR beta chain was identified in a study of cytomegalovirus exposure and HLA in healthy donors. Across the whole study: A previous analysis identified 90 million to 140 million unique TCR beta sequences derived from some 200 million T cells. Whole-study results and caveats: High sensitivity and specificity were reportedly achieved when the classifier diagnosed cytomegalovirus status. Rarity characterized most TCR sequences, yet some public TCRs appeared in many donors.

For this clone: Its antigen is unidentified.

Primers included in the PCR were 60 Vbeta and 13 Jbeta primers. Data came from immunoSEQ multiplex PCR; TCRdb stores just in-frame clones and leaves some out. The data show roughly 180,000 clones, around 72% seen once. CDR1 and CDR2 (germline): MNHEY, SMNVEV (reference sequence). The V and J ends lost 6 bases and 4 bases, in that order; junction bases with no gene match: 5. CDR3 size: 14 residues. The V gene is TRBV27, the J gene TRBJ1-1; TRBD1 matches 10 bases. Sequencing input: PBMCs. This clonotype was sampled from a female donor in good health and CMV-seronegative. CDR3 nucleotides: TGTGCCAGCAGCCGCTGGACAGGGGGCACTGAAGCTTTCTTT. Protein: CASSRWTGGTEAFF.